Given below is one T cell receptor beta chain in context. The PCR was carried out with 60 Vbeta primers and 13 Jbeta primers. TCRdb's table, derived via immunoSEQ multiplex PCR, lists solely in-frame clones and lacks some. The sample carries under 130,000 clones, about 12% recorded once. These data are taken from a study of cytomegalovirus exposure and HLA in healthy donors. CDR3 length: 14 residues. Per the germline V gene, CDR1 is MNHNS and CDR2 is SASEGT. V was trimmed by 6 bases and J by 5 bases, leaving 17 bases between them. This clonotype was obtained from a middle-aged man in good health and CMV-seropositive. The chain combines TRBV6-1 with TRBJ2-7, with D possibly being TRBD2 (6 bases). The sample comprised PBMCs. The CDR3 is CASSPPLASNEQYV. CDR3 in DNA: TGTGCCAGCAGCCCTCCTCTAGCGTCCAACGAGCAGTACGTC.